The entry below gives a single T cell receptor beta chain sequence along with its context. Its antigen remains unidentified. This entry belongs to a study of T cell responses to AZD1222 COVID-19 vaccine. Study findings and constraints: Just a handful of AZD1222 recipients were seropositive at baseline.

The CDR3 covers 15 residues. The V end was cut by 8 bases, the J end by 6 bases, with 22 bases between. Germline loops: CDR1 SNHLY, CDR2 FYNNEI. TCRdb keeps only in-frame clones here, not all; method: immunoSEQ multiplex PCR. The sample shows under 120,000 clones, around 94% of them seen only once. This material consisted of peripheral blood, taken on day 0 of AZD1222 vaccination. This rearrangement joins TRBV2 to TRBJ1-2, with TRBD1 as a possible D gene (6 bases). The origin of this receptor is an adult in good health. The CDR3 DNA follows: TGTGCCAGCGGGATAGGAGGCAGGGGAGTGAATGGCTACACCTTC. It yields the protein CASGIGGRGVNGYTF.